This T cell receptor beta chain was observed in a study of blood T cell repertoires in COVID-19. This clone was seen only once. This CDR3 has 13 residues. Germline values: CDR1 SNHLY, CDR2 FYNNEI. The ends were cut back, 8 bases at V and 8 bases at J, with 16 bases in the middle. Profiling relied on immunoSEQ multiplex PCR, and the TCRdb table lists in-frame clones only, not all of them. The sample has roughly 450,000 clones, around 91% seen once. This TCR was recovered from a man aged 18 to 30 who had recovered from COVID-19. This chain links TRBV2 with TRBJ2-1; tentative D call: TRBD2 (6 bases). Sequences were obtained from PBMCs or T cells enriched from blood (not recorded which). Here the CDR3 DNA reads TGTGCCAGCCCCGGACGGGAGTTGGATGAGCAGTTCTTC. Translating it yields CASPGRELDEQFF. Supplemented by reference TRBV2 and TRBJ2-1, the full variable domain reads EPEVTQTPSHQVTQMGQEVILRCVPISNHLYFYWYRQILGQKVEFLVSFYNNEISEKSEIFDDQFSVERPDGSNFTLKIRSTKLEDSAMYFCASPGRELDEQFFGPGTRLTVL.